The 11 T cell receptor beta chains given below trace back to one sample, sequenced in a study of cytomegalovirus exposure and HLA in healthy donors. The PCR used 60 Vbeta and 13 Jbeta primers. Sequencing used immunoSEQ multiplex PCR; TCRdb keeps in-frame clones, though not all of them. The sample shows over 110,000 clones, 70% to 85% of them seen only once. Sequences were obtained from PBMCs. The origin of the receptors is a male donor in good health and CMV-seronegative.

This clone has a single count. The CDR3 DNA sequence: TGTGCCAGCAGCGCCCCCTCCGGGGCAGATACGCAGTATTTT. It translates to CASSAPSGADTQYF. The V gene is TRBV6-1, the J gene TRBJ2-3; possible D gene TRBD2, 5 bases. The germline CDR1 and CDR2 sequences are MNHNS and SASEGT. Between the trimmed V and J ends, which lost 6 bases and 4 bases, there was a span of 14 bases. CDR3 length equals 14 residues.

J is TRBJ2-3 and V is TRBV7-2; 7 nucleotides match TRBD2. Trimming removed 0 bases from V and 2 bases from J; junction bases left unmatched: 2. Germline CDR1 is SGHTA and CDR2 is FQGNSA. The CDR3 contains 15 residues. The CDR3 sequence: CASSLAGGPTDTQYF. DNA for the CDR3: TGTGCCAGCAGCTTAGCGGGAGGGCCCACAGATACGCAGTATTTT.

This rearrangement joins TRBV4-1 to TRBJ2-1, with 10 bases lining up with TRBD2. Unmatched junction bases numbered 17, after V lost 4 bases and J lost 5 bases. The CDR3 is made up of 19 amino acids. Germline values: CDR1 MGHRA, CDR2 YSYEKL. The CDR3 region is CASSPYILAGALPDNEQFF. The DNA of the CDR3 is TGCGCCAGCAGCCCGTATATTCTAGCGGGAGCTCTACCTGACAATGAGCAGTTCTTC.

The rearrangement links TRBV5-1 to TRBJ2-7; 11 bases map to TRBD2. Germline V gene lookup returns CDR1 SGHRS and CDR2 YFSETQ. This CDR3 region has 15 residues. Unmatched junction bases numbered 5, after V lost 0 bases and J lost 6 bases. DNA of the CDR3: TGCGCCAGCAGCTTGGCCTTAGCGGGAGGGCCCGAGCAGTACTTC. This gives the protein CASSLALAGGPEQYF.

The rearrangement uses TRBV6-5 and TRBJ1-1; D unresolved. The CDR3 sequence is 11 residues long. The germline V gene has CDR1 MNHEY and CDR2 SVGAGI. Trimming took 6 bases from V and 10 from J, leaving 12 bases between them. The CDR3 region is CASSPGGRAFF. The CDR3 DNA reads TGTGCCAGCAGCCCGGGAGGACGAGCTTTCTTT.

This clone was counted a single time. This sequence joins TRBV27 and TRBJ2-5, with no clear D. The CDR3 covers 13 residues. CDR1 and CDR2 (germline): MNHEY, SMNVEV (reference sequence). The V gene lost 3 bases and the J gene lost 4 bases, with 9 bases spanning the gap. The CDR3 region has the DNA TGTGCCAGCAGTTTGTCTCCTACAGAGACCCAGTACTTC. Translated: CASSLSPTETQYF.

The V call is TRBV9, the J call TRBJ2-3; TRBD2 agrees at 13 bases. The CDR3 spans 16 residues. Trimming removed 4 bases from V and 4 bases from J; junction bases left unmatched: 6. Per germline, CDR1 SGDLS and CDR2 YYNGEE. CDR3 nucleotide sequence: TGTGCCAGCAGCCCCTTTACTAGCGGGAGGGCAGATACGCAGTATTTT. This gives the protein CASSPFTSGRADTQYF.

The chain joins TRBV30 to TRBJ1-2; D uncertain. Per the germline V gene, CDR1 is GTSNPN and CDR2 is SVGIG (reference sequence). This CDR3 has 13 residues. Trimming cost V 2 bases and J 8 bases, with 15 bases left between them. CDR3 residues: CAWSIPRTGGYTF. The CDR3 DNA follows: TGTGCCTGGAGTATTCCCCGTACGGGGGGCTACACCTTC.

This chain joins TRBV27 and TRBJ1-2; TRBD1 agrees at 8 bases. Per the germline V gene, CDR1 is MNHEY and CDR2 is SMNVEV (reference sequence). The CDR3 is made up of 14 amino acids. The V segment lost 11 bases and the J segment 2 bases; nucleotides outside the gene matches: 10. The CDR3 spells CAPSRDRINYGYTF. CDR3 DNA sequence: TGTGCCCCCAGTCGGGACAGGATCAACTATGGCTACACCTTC.

This chain joins TRBV30 and TRBJ2-1; TRBD2 agrees at 14 bases. This CDR3 contains 16 residues. Germline trimming cut 0 bases from V and 7 bases from J; bases unmatched to any gene: 5. The germline gives CDR1 GTSNPN, CDR2 SVGIG (reference sequence). CDR3 residues: CAWSVQGLAGENEQFF. The DNA for the CDR3 is TGTGCCTGGAGTGTACAGGGACTAGCGGGAGAGAATGAGCAGTTCTTC.

The chain uses TRBV5-1 and TRBJ2-1; D possibly corresponds to TRBD2 (5 bases). CDR3 length: 13 residues. Germline V gives CDR1 SGHRS, CDR2 YFSETQ. The V end was cut by 4 bases, the J end by 8 bases, with 13 bases between. Here the CDR3 reads CASSHLASDEQFF. The CDR3, as DNA: TGCGCCAGCAGCCACTTAGCGAGCGATGAGCAGTTCTTC.